Following are 15 T cell receptor beta chains from one sample sequenced in a study of read filtering for tumor transcriptome and immune sequencing. Molecular barcoded adaptors covering alpha/delta and beta/gamma chains were used on about 0.4 ug RNA. TCRdb called the reads again in MiXCR, with one record for every CDR3 protein. This sample has about 86,000 distinct CDR3 sequences, with 9% to 15% found just once. Sequenced sample: a population of CD138-negative cells sorted from bone marrow. These TCRs come from a donor at least 40 years old with multiple myeloma.

This clonotype was seen ten or more times. The rearrangement joins TRBV29-1 to TRBJ2-7; 11 positions agree with TRBD1. Germline V lookup: CDR1 SQVTM, CDR2 ANQGSEA. J gave up 3 bases and V 6 bases, and 4 bases lay outside the gene matches. This CDR3 has 13 residues. CDR3 sequence (DNA): TGCAGCGTCCCCGGGACAGGGGGCTACGAGCAGTACTTC. Translated, it gives CSVPGTGGYEQYF.

The table lists this clonotype with many counts. The chain couples TRBV6-2 or TRBV6-3 to TRBJ2-1; weak D call: TRBD2 (5 bases). Per the germline V gene, CDR1 is MNHEY and CDR2 is SVGEGT. The CDR3 extends over 13 amino acids. Between the trimmed V and J ends, which lost 6 bases and 9 bases, there was a span of 15 bases. The CDR3 region has the DNA TGTGCCAGCAGAACCCCCCTACTAGTTGAGCAGTTCTTC. It specifies CASRTPLLVEQFF.

This clonotype was recorded many times. The chain uses TRBV18 and TRBJ1-2; maybe TRBD1 (6 bases). CDR3 size: 16 residues. V gave up 1 base and J gave up 4 bases, with 16 bases separating them. Germline CDR1 and CDR2: KGHSH and LQKENI. The CDR3 spells CASSPQGGDRGYGYTF. CDR3 DNA sequence: TGTGCCAGCTCACCACAGGGGGGGGATCGCGGCTATGGCTACACCTTC.

This clonotype was counted at least ten times. This may come from a read error, since a much larger clone is one base off. The V call is TRBV7-2, the J call TRBJ2-1, with 9 bases fitting TRBD2. This CDR3 comprises 16 residues. Germline V gene data show CDR1 as SGHTA and CDR2 as FQGNSA. The DNA for the CDR3 is TGTGCCAGCAGCGACCGGACTAGCGCTACTCGGAATGGGCAGTTCTTC. Protein sequence: CASSDRTSATRNGQFF.

About this clonotype itself: A much larger clone lies one base from this, so it may be a read error. This sequence joins TRBV5-1 and TRBJ1-1, with D perhaps matching TRBD1 (5 bases). Germline assignment: CDR1 SGHRS and CDR2 YFSETQ. CDR3 length equals 14 residues. This chain's CDR3 is CTSSRELTAREAFF. CDR3 bases: TGCACCAGCAGCCGGGAATTGACAGCCAGGGAGGCTTTCTTT.

This clonotype was observed at least ten times. This chain links TRBV11-2 with TRBJ2-1; 7 nucleotides line up with TRBD2. This CDR3 has 11 residues. Germline V lookup: CDR1 SGHAT, CDR2 FQNNGV. V dropped 5 bases and J dropped 10; count of bases not matched to a gene: 2. The CDR3 protein is CASSPGLEQFF. The CDR3 nucleotides read TGTGCCAGCAGCCCGGGACTAGAGCAGTTCTTC.

This clonotype has a count of ten or more. The chain links TRBV5-6 to TRBJ2-3; 8 positions match TRBD2. This CDR3 spans 15 amino acids. Germline V gene sequence: CDR1 SGHDT, CDR2 YYEEEE. J lost 5 bases, V lost 3 bases, and 8 bases had no gene match. This chain's CDR3 is CASSSGGRPRDTQYF. In DNA, the CDR3 is TGTGCCAGCAGCTCCGGCGGGAGGCCCCGAGATACGCAGTATTTT.

This clonotype was counted many times. The V call is TRBV7-9, the J call TRBJ2-5; TRBD1 or TRBD2 may be the D gene (7 bases each). V was pared by 5 bases and J by 5 bases, with 15 bases between. The germline V gene has CDR1 SEHNR and CDR2 FQNEAQ (reference sequence). The CDR3 covers 14 residues. CDR3 sequence: CASSPGTAGETQYF. CDR3 sequence (DNA): TGTGCCAGCAGCCCAGGGACAGCGGGGGAGACCCAGTACTTC.

This clonotype was observed at least ten times. This chain connects TRBV28 to TRBJ1-1, with D unclear. CDR3 length: 14 amino acids. Germline values: CDR1 MDHEN, CDR2 SYDVKM. Trimming shortened V by 6 bases and J by 2 bases, and 13 bases separated the two germline ends. CDR3: CASRPPTGNTEAFF. The CDR3 DNA is TGTGCCAGCAGACCCCCGACGGGAAACACTGAAGCTTTCTTT.

This clonotype occurred many times. The J gene is TRBJ2-5, the V gene TRBV29-1; D may be TRBD1 (6 bases). The CDR3 is 12 residues long. Germline assignment: CDR1 SQVTM and CDR2 ANQGSEA. Trimming left V 3 bases short and J 4 bases short, with 9 bases between. The CDR3 region has the DNA TGCAGCGTTGAGCAAGGGGGAGAGACCCAGTACTTC. It encodes CSVEQGGETQYF.

This clonotype was seen only once. With a far larger clone one base away, a read error is the likely cause. The genes are TRBV12-3 or TRBV12-4 and TRBJ1-1; D ambiguous. The CDR3 consists of 16 residues. Trimming pared 4 bases from V and 1 base from J, leaving 16 bases between. Here the CDR3 DNA reads TGTGCCAGCAGTTCCCGGTTAGGAGGGCCGAACACTGAAGCTTTCTTT. It specifies CASSSRLGGPNTEAFF.

At least ten counts were recorded for this clonotype. The J gene is TRBJ2-2, the V gene TRBV18; possibly TRBD1 for D (6 bases). Germline V lookup: CDR1 KGHSH, CDR2 LQKENI. V lost 8 bases, J lost 0 bases, and 10 bases lay in between. This CDR3 is built from 14 residues. The CDR3 is CASEGQANTGELFF. Written as DNA, the CDR3 is TGTGCCAGCGAGGGACAAGCGAACACCGGGGAGCTGTTTTTT. Full variable domain (rest looked up from reference TRBV18 and TRBJ2-2): NAGVMQNPRHLVRRRGQEARLRCSPMKGHSHVYWYRQLPEEGLKFMVYLQKENIIDESGMPKERFSAEFPKEGPSILRIQQVVRGDSAAYFCASEGQANTGELFFGEGSRLTVL.

The CDR3 DNA is TGCGCCAGCAGATTCGGGGGCACTGAAGCTTTCTTT. Amino acids: CASRFGGTEAFF. This chain uses TRBV5-1 with TRBJ1-1; possible D gene TRBD1, 5 bases. V lost 5 bases and J lost 4, with 9 bases in between. Germline V lookup: CDR1 SGHRS, CDR2 YFSETQ. The CDR3 sequence is 12 residues long.

This clonotype was recorded at least ten times. The rearrangement joins TRBV20-1 to TRBJ2-3; 7 nucleotides match TRBD2. This CDR3 is built from 14 residues. Germline V gives CDR1 DFQATT, CDR2 SNEGSKA (reference sequence). V gave up 4 bases and J gave up 2 bases; unmatched junction bases: 6. This CDR3 is CSANQAGNTDTQYF. The CDR3 region has the DNA TGCAGTGCTAACCAAGCGGGAAACACAGATACGCAGTATTTT.

This clonotype has a handful of counts. The gene calls are TRBV15 and TRBJ1-5; TRBD1 matches 7 bases. Germline loops: CDR1 LNHNV, CDR2 YYDKDF (reference sequence). The length of the CDR3 is 13 residues. After removal of 7 bases from V and 6 bases from J, the junction contained 6 bases not matched to a gene. CDR3 protein: CATNYRGGQPQHF. DNA of the CDR3: TGTGCCACCAACTACAGGGGTGGTCAGCCCCAGCATTTT.